The TCR beta chain under discussion was sequenced for a study of blood T cell repertoires in COVID-19. In the study overall: There were acute and convalescent COVID-19 samples, and they came from the United States, Italy and Spain. PBMCs, B-cell-depleted T cells, or T cells were the source of the cDNA or gDNA that made up the material.

The junction had 5 bases not matched to a gene; V was cut back by 4 bases and J by 3 bases. This CDR3 region has 13 residues. Germline V gene lookup returns CDR1 SQVTM and CDR2 ANQGSEA. In the authors' workflow: Reference gene primer amplification in the assay estimated nucleated cell counts. The assay was immunoSEQ multiplex PCR, and TCRdb's table has in-frame clones only and misses some. That table furnishes V, J and clone size, whereas the DNA furnished D and trimming. The table records hundreds of thousands of clones, about 89% of them present only once. This TCR derives from a woman aged 40-49 years who had recovered from COVID-19. V usage is TRBV29-1 and J usage is TRBJ1-2, with 7 bases lining up with TRBD1. Sequenced input: peripheral blood. CDR3 amino acids: CSVVQGSDYGYTF. CDR3 sequence (DNA): TGCAGCGTTGTACAGGGGTCGGACTATGGCTACACCTTC.